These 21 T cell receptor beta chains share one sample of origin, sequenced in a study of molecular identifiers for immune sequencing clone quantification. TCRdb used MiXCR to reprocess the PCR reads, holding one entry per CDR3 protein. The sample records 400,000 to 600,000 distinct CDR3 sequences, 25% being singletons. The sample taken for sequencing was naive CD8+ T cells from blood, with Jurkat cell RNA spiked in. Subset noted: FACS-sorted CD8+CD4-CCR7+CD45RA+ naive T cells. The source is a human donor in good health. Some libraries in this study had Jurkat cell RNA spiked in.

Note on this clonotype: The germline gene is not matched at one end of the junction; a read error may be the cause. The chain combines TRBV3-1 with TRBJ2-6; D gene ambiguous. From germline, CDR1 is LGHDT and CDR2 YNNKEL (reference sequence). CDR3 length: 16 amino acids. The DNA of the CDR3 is TGTGCCGGCAGCCAAGGAACAGCTCTAGTCGCCAACGTCCTGACTTTC. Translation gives CAGSQGTALVANVLTF.

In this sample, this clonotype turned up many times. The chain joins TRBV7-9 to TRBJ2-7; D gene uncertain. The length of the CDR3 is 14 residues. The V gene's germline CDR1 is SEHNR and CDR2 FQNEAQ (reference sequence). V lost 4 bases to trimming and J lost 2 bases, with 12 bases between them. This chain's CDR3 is CASSSDGKTYEQYF. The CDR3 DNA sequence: TGTGCCAGCAGCTCGGACGGAAAGACCTACGAGCAGTACTTC.

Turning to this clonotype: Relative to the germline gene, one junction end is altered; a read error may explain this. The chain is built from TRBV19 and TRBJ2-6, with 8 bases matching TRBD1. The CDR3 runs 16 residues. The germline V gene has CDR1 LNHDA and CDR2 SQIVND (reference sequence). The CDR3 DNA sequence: TGTGCCAGTAGTATCGACAGGGGTTTTGGGGCCAACGTCCCGACTTTC. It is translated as CASSIDRGFGANVPTF.

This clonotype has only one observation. In DNA form, the CDR3 reads TGTGCCAGCAGTTCGTCGATGGGCAATCAGCCCCAGCATTTT. Its translation: CASSSSMGNQPQHF. The chain employs TRBV28 and TRBJ1-5; D ambiguous. Germline loops: CDR1 MDHEN, CDR2 SYDVKM. The CDR3 is 14 amino acids. Trimming removed 4 bases from V and 2 bases from J, with 9 bases in between.

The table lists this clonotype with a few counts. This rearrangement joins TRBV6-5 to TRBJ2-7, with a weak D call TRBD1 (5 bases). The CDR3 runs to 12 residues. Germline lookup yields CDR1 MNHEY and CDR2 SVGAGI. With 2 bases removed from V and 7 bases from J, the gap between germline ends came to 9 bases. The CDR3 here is CASSYQGLEQYF. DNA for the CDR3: TGTGCCAGCAGTTACCAGGGTTTGGAGCAGTACTTC.

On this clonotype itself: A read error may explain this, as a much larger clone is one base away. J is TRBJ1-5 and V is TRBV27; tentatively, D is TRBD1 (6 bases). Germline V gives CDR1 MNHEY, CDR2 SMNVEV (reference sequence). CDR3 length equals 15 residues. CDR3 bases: TGTGCCAGCAGTTTATCAGGGCCCAGGGGAGGGCCCCAGCGTTTT. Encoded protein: CASSLSGPRGGPQRF.

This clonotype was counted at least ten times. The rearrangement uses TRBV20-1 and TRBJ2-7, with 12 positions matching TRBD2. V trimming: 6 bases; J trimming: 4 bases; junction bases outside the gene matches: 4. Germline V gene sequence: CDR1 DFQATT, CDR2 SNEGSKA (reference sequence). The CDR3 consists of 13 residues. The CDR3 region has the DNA TGCAGTGCCGAGACTAGCGGGAGTTACGAGCAGTACTTC. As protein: CSAETSGSYEQYF.

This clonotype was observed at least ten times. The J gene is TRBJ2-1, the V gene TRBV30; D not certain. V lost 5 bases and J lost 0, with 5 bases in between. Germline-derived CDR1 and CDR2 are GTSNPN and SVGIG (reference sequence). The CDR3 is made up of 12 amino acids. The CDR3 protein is CAWGPSYNEQFF. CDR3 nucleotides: TGTGCCTGGGGACCCTCCTACAATGAGCAGTTCTTC.

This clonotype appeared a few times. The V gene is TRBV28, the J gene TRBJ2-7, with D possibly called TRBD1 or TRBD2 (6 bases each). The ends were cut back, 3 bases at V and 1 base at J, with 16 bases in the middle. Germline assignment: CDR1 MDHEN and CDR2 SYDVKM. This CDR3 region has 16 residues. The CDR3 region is CASSFRPDSGSYEQYF. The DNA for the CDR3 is TGTGCCAGCAGTTTCCGTCCGGACAGCGGGTCCTACGAGCAGTACTTC.

The CDR3 DNA follows: TGTGCCAGCAGTCCCCAGACAGTACTCGGGCTTTACAATGAGCAGTTCTTC. Translation gives CASSPQTVLGLYNEQFF. The V gene is TRBV27, the J gene TRBJ2-1; tentative D call: TRBD1 (5 bases). The germline CDR1 and CDR2 sequences are MNHEY and SMNVEV (reference sequence). V was trimmed by 5 bases and J by 4 bases, leaving 21 bases between them. The CDR3 has 17 amino acids.

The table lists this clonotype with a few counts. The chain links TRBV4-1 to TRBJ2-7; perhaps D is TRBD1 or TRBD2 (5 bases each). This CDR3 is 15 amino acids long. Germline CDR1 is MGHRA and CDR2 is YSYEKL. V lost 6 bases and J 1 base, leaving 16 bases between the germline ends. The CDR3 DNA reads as TGCGCCAGCAGTCCAACGACCGGGGCTTCCTACGAGCAGTACTTC. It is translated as CASSPTTGASYEQYF.

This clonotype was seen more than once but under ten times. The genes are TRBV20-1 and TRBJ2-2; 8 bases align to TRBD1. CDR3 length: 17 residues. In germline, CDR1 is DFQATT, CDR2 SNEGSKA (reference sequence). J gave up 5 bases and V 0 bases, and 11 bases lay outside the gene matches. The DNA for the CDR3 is TGCAGTGCTAGAGATACTACAGGACAGGGAAGGACCGGGGAGCTGTTTTTT. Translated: CSARDTTGQGRTGELFF.

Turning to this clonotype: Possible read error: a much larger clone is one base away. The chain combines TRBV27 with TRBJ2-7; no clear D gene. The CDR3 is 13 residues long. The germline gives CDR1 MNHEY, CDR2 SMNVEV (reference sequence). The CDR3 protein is CASSPRLWPELYF. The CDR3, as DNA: TGTGCCAGCAGTCCAAGACTCTGGCCCGAGCTGTACTTC.

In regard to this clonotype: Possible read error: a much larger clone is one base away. The CDR3 DNA is TGTGCCAGTAAACCGGGACAGGGGGCCCACGAGCAGTACTTC. Amino acids: CASKPGQGAHEQYF. V gene TRBV6-5 combines with J gene TRBJ2-7; TRBD1 matches at 12 bases. The V segment lost 9 bases and the J segment 5 bases; nucleotides outside the gene matches: 8. The CDR3 totals 14 residues. Germline values: CDR1 MNHEY, CDR2 SVGAGI.

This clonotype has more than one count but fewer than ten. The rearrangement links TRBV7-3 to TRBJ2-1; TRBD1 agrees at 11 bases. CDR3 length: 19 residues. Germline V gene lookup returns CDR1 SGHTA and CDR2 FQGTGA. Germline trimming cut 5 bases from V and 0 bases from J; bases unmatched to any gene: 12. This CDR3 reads CASSLGQGEQDSSYNEQFF. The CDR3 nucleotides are TGTGCCAGCAGCCTGGGACAGGGGGAACAAGATAGCTCCTACAATGAGCAGTTCTTC.

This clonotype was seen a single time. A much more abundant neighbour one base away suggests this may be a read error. CDR3 nucleotide sequence: TGTGCCAGCAGCTTGGAACCAGGGGCCATGCAAGAGACCCAGTACTTC. Amino acid sequence: CASSLEPGAMQETQYF. The chain has TRBV5-6 and TRBJ2-5; D may be TRBD1 (6 bases). The ends were cut back, 0 bases at V and 2 bases at J, with 14 bases in the middle. The germline V gene encodes CDR1 SGHDT and CDR2 YYEEEE. The length of the CDR3 is 16 residues.

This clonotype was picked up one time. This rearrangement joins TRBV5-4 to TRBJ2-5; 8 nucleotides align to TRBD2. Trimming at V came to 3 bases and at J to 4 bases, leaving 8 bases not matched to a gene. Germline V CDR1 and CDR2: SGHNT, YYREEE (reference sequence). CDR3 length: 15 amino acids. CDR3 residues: CASSWGGREVETQYF. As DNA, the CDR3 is TGTGCCAGCAGCTGGGGCGGGCGGGAGGTAGAGACCCAGTACTTC.

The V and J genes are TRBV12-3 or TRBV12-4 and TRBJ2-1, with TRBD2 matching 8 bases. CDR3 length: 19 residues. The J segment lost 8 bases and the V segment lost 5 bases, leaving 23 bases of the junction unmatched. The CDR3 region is CASSPRAPGTSQSSYEQFF. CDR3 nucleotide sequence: TGTGCCAGCAGTCCACGGGCCCCCGGGACTAGTCAGAGCTCCTATGAGCAGTTCTTC.

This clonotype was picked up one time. CDR3 residues: CASSLTNTTNEQFF. The CDR3 DNA is TGTGCCAGCAGCTTAACAAACACCACCAATGAGCAGTTCTTC. V usage is TRBV7-3 and J usage is TRBJ2-1; D is undetermined. There are 14 residues in the CDR3. Per the germline V gene, CDR1 is SGHTA and CDR2 is FQGTGA. The ends were cut back, 0 bases at V and 6 bases at J, with 9 bases in the middle.

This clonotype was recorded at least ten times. The DNA for the CDR3 is TGTGCCAGCAGACTCCCCTCCAGGAGCTCCTATAATTCACCCCTCCACTTT. Amino acid sequence: CASRLPSRSSYNSPLHF. V and J are TRBV6-5 and TRBJ1-6; no clear D. Germline assignment: CDR1 MNHEY and CDR2 SVGAGI. The CDR3 has 17 amino acids. V was shortened by 6 bases and J by 0 bases, with 15 bases between the two germline ends.

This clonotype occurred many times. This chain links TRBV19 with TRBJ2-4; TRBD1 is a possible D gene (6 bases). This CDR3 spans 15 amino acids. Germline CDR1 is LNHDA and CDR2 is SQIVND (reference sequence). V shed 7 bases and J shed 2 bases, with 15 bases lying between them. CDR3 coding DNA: TGTGCCAGTAACACAGGGACGAGGACCAAAAACATTCAGTACTTC. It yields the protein CASNTGTRTKNIQYF.